Only a few counts were recorded for the clone carrying this TCR beta chain. The antigen remains undetermined. PCR primers comprised 60 Vbeta and 13 Jbeta primers. Produced via immunoSEQ multiplex PCR; TCRdb's table is partial and in-frame only. Altogether 110,000 to 150,000 clones are present, approximately 78% being singletons, with the ten largest covering roughly 4%. This CDR3 has 12 amino acids. Germline V CDR1 and CDR2: GTSNPN, SVGIG (reference sequence). V lost 3 bases and J 7 bases, leaving 13 bases between the germline ends. These data are taken from a study of cytomegalovirus exposure and HLA in healthy donors. Study-level results: Reportedly, TCR beta sequences accurately predicted HLA-A and HLA-B alleles in most subjects. Sequence variants that were highly shared formed a cluster that was likely a sequencing artifact. Some TCR beta chains (more than 150 of them) were listed as cytomegalovirus-associated.

Input material: PBMCs. The clonotype originates from a woman in her thirties or forties in good health and CMV-seropositive. V is TRBV30 and J is TRBJ2-7, with TRBD1 as a possible D gene (5 bases). The DNA for the CDR3 is TGTGCCTGGAGGATGTCAGGGTATGAGCAGTACTTC. This codes for CAWRMSGYEQYF.